The 14 T cell receptor beta chains below were found in one sample sequenced in a study of shared clonotypes between healthy human individuals. CD45RO-negative, CCR7-selected cells formed the naive CD8 fraction, which excluded terminally differentiated effector memory CD45RA+ cells. The protocol was immunoSEQ multiplex PCR, while the TCRdb copy is restricted to in-frame clones and leaves out a portion. The table shows 650,000 to 800,000 clones, with about 90% occurring only once. The sequencing input was naive CD8+ T cells sorted from blood. The receptors were sampled from a man aged 25 to 40 in good health.

The CDR3 DNA is TGTGCCAGCAGTTTCCCCTCGAGCCCCCGCCCAGGGGAGCTGTTTTTT. This translates into CASSFPSSPRPGELFF. The rearrangement joins TRBV27 to TRBJ2-2, with D hard to call. V lost 3 bases, J lost 8 bases, and 19 bases lay in between. This CDR3 has 16 amino acids. The germline CDR1 and CDR2 sequences are MNHEY and SMNVEV (reference sequence).

The rearrangement uses TRBV7-9 and TRBJ2-1; D unclear. Germline V gives CDR1 SEHNR, CDR2 FQNEAQ (reference sequence). The CDR3 loop spans 11 amino acids. Deletions cut 1 base from V and 13 bases from J, with 8 bases between. The CDR3 protein is CASSLGVPQFF. The CDR3 DNA is TGTGCCAGCAGCTTAGGTGTTCCTCAGTTCTTC. Supplemented by reference TRBV7-9 and TRBJ2-1, the full variable domain reads DTGVSQNPRHKITKRGQNVTFRCDPISEHNRLYWYRQTLGQGPEFLTYFQNEAQLEKSRLLSDRFSAERPKGSFSTLEIQRTEQGDSAMYLCASSLGVPQFFGPGTRLTVL.

This chain links TRBV7-8 with TRBJ2-6; TRBD1 matches 8 bases. V trimming: 4 bases; J trimming: 2 bases; junction bases outside the gene matches: 4. The CDR3 length is 16 residues. Looked up from germline, CDR1 is SGHVS and CDR2 is FQNEAQ. This CDR3 reads CASSSPGGAGANVLTF. The CDR3 DNA reads as TGTGCCAGCAGCTCACCAGGGGGCGCTGGGGCCAACGTCCTGACTTTC.

In DNA form, the CDR3 reads TGTGCCAGCAGAGAGGCTGGGGGTAGCAATCAGCCCCAGCATTTT. Protein sequence: CASREAGGSNQPQHF. The chain is built from TRBV28 and TRBJ1-5; D might be TRBD1 (5 bases). Germline V gene data show CDR1 as MDHEN and CDR2 as SYDVKM. V was trimmed by 6 bases and J by 0 bases, leaving 12 bases between them. The length of the CDR3 is 15 residues.

The CDR3 nucleotides read TGTGCCAGCAGCTTACCTCAGGGGGCCCACGAGCAGTACTTC. This gives the protein CASSLPQGAHEQYF. This chain uses TRBV7-9 with TRBJ2-7, with 8 bases matching TRBD1. The junction had 5 bases not matched to a gene; V was cut back by 2 bases and J by 5 bases. CDR1 and CDR2 (germline): SEHNR, FQNEAQ (reference sequence). The CDR3 covers 14 residues.

This clone was counted between two and nine times. CDR3 DNA: TGTGCCAGCAGTTTTTTCGGATCTGGAAACACCATATATTTT. Its translation: CASSFFGSGNTIYF. J is TRBJ1-3 and V is TRBV28; D gene unclear. CDR3 length: 14 amino acids. Germline V lookup: CDR1 MDHEN, CDR2 SYDVKM. V lost 3 bases and J lost 1, with 7 bases in between.

This chain links TRBV28 with TRBJ1-5; a weak D match, TRBD1 (5 bases). The CDR3 totals 17 residues. Germline V gene lookup returns CDR1 MDHEN and CDR2 SYDVKM. The V and J ends lost 7 bases and 1 base respectively, with 20 bases between them. The CDR3 protein is CASKSGGPLGSNQPQHF. In nucleotides, the CDR3 is TGTGCCAGCAAAAGTGGGGGTCCCCTCGGGAGCAATCAGCCCCAGCATTTT.

The chain carries TRBV13 and TRBJ2-1; D gene uncertain. Germline V lookup: CDR1 PRHDT, CDR2 FYEKMQ (reference sequence). The CDR3 has 13 residues. V was shortened by 0 bases and J by 6 bases, with 6 bases between the two germline ends. The CDR3 is CASSLGGFNEQFF. CDR3 in DNA: TGTGCCAGCAGCTTAGGAGGATTCAATGAGCAGTTCTTC.

J is TRBJ2-1 and V is TRBV13; 7 bases fit TRBD1. The CDR3 length is 17 residues. V dropped 0 bases and J dropped 4; count of bases not matched to a gene: 9. The V gene's germline CDR1 is PRHDT and CDR2 FYEKMQ (reference sequence). The CDR3 DNA sequence: TGTGCCAGCAGCTTAGGCCCCAGGGGGTCCCCTTACAATGAGCAGTTCTTC. Translating it yields CASSLGPRGSPYNEQFF.

The chain combines TRBV7-9 with TRBJ1-4; D unresolved. The CDR3 is 12 residues long. The germline gives CDR1 SEHNR, CDR2 FQNEAQ (reference sequence). V was trimmed by 3 bases and J by 5 bases, leaving 4 bases between them. The CDR3 here is CASSFENEKLFF. The CDR3 DNA reads as TGTGCCAGCAGCTTCGAAAATGAAAAACTGTTTTTT.

V and J are TRBV28 and TRBJ2-1; D may be TRBD2 (7 bases). V gave up 3 bases and J gave up 9 bases, with 15 bases separating them. Germline V lookup: CDR1 MDHEN, CDR2 SYDVKM. The CDR3 sequence is 14 residues long. As DNA, the CDR3 is TGTGCCAGCAGTTTGGGGGGGCGGGTTGGTGAGCAGTTCTTC. Protein: CASSLGGRVGEQFF.

The chain uses TRBV6-5 and TRBJ2-7, with 10 bases lining up with TRBD2. The CDR3 spans 14 residues. The V segment lost 4 bases and the J segment 4 bases; nucleotides outside the gene matches: 4. Germline-derived CDR1 and CDR2 are MNHEY and SVGAGI. CDR3 sequence reads: CASSSSGSGYEQYF. CDR3 nucleotide sequence: TGTGCCAGCAGTTCTAGCGGGAGCGGTTACGAGCAGTACTTC.

This chain uses TRBV20-1 with TRBJ2-1; D ambiguous. Trimming left V 6 bases short and J 6 bases short, with 9 bases between. CDR3 length equals 11 residues. Per germline, CDR1 DFQATT and CDR2 SNEGSKA (reference sequence). CDR3 sequence (DNA): TGCAGTGCCGGAGACACCAATGAGCAGTTCTTC. It specifies CSAGDTNEQFF.

The chain carries TRBV2 and TRBJ2-7; D may be TRBD2 (6 bases). The CDR3 extends over 16 amino acids. Germline V gene sequence: CDR1 SNHLY, CDR2 FYNNEI. Trimming removed 6 bases at V and 3 bases at J, with 21 bases between. The CDR3 bases are TGTGCCAGCAGCTCCTTACGGGAGCGTACCCTCTACGAGCAGTACTTC. Protein: CASSSLRERTLYEQYF.